This entry concerns a single T cell receptor beta chain. The antigen is undetermined. TCRdb passed the multiplex PCR reads through MiXCR, listing each CDR3 protein once. The profile shows approximately 20,000 distinct CDR3 sequences, about 50% of them singletons. The record originates from a study of breast tumors, draining lymph nodes, adjacent tissues. Regarding the study as a whole: That most tumor T cells come from lymph nodes remained unproven. Luminal-like breast cancer showed significantly greater tumor-nontumor repertoire similarity than basal-like breast cancer did. The data were judged consistent with most tumor T cells coming from lymph node and expanding in tumor. Tumors had less TCR diversity than lymph nodes, more than nontumor tissue.

The clonotype was recovered from a female donor with breast cancer. Some clones in this sample may be carry-over from other donors' samples. Sequenced: breast tumor tissue.

CDR3 in DNA: TGTGCCAGCAGTCGGGACAGGCTTAATTCACCCCTCCACTTT. This codes for CASSRDRLNSPLHF. This rearrangement joins TRBV2 to TRBJ1-6; 8 bases line up with TRBD1. J was trimmed by 6 bases and V by 5 bases; bases with no gene match: 3. Germline-derived CDR1 and CDR2 are SNHLY and FYNNEI. CDR3 length: 14 amino acids.